This T cell receptor beta chain was profiled in a study of blood T cell repertoires in COVID-19 (dated by TCRdb to about 2020). About the investigation overall: Samples covering the acute and convalescent phases of COVID-19 were provided by collaborators in the United States, Italy and Spain. The material from the prospective study consisted of cDNA or gDNA derived from T cells, B-cell-depleted T cells, or PBMCs. Deeply sampled blood TCRbeta repertoires from subjects exposed to, actively infected with, or recovered from COVID-19 were included in the dataset. Samples were obtained from the ongoing ImmuneRACE study (first 160 participants) and from 1,254 subjects provided by 6 global collaborators. The repertoires were released in a freely available public database meant as a resource for research on the immune response to SARS-CoV-2. Where available, HLA class I and class II types were obtained from metadata supplied by the sample provider rather than from assay-based typing. The sample metadata nearly always contained a de-identified subject ID, COVID-19 status, age in years and sex. Broad study findings and their caveats: Clinical and demographic metadata were provided uncurated, with the amount varying by source and participant.

Concerning this clone: The specificity of this receptor is unknown. No per-base quality is available; no much larger clone lies one base away.

TCRbeta CDR3 regions were amplified from genomic DNA by means of the immunoSEQ Assay, a bias-controlled multiplex PCR. In the authors' own workflow: The number of nucleated cells in each sample was estimated from the amplification of reference gene primers within the assay. Sequence reads were collapsed and filtered to measure the absolute abundance of every unique TCRbeta CDR3 rearrangement. Productive Simpson clonality was computed per sample as the square root of Simpson's diversity index over productive rearrangements. TCRdb mirrors the immuneACCESS table, restricted to in-frame sequences. Some clones are absent from its copies; in checked studies, under half trace to an unresolved V gene, and the reason for the others is unknown. For V, J and clone size, that table is used; D and trimming come from the DNA. The sample table holds approximately 150,000 clones, of which around 83% were seen once. The ten largest clones represent around 1.1% of the sample.

The CDR3 covers 15 residues, taking in both the cysteine and the phenylalanine. CDR3 DNA only is kept here, 45 bases in frame from base 1. From V the trimming removes 5 bases and from J it removes 4 bases, while the gene matches leave 6 bases of the junction unaccounted for. CDR1 is given as SEHNR and CDR2 as FQNEAQ, both from the germline V gene (reference sequence). Each collaborating institution followed its own protocols to collect whole blood in K2EDTA tubes. For TCRbeta analysis, collaborator samples were shipped as frozen whole blood, as isolated PBMCs, or as DNA extracted from either sample type.

The chain links TRBV7-9 with TRBJ2-5, with 11 bases matching TRBD1. The sequence derives from a man aged 35 to 55 with acute or convalescent COVID-19. Sequencing was done on a sample of peripheral blood. The CDR3 here reads CASSVTGTGGETQYF. The DNA sequence follows: TGTGCCAGCAGCGTTACCGGGACAGGGGGAGAGACCCAGTACTTC.